The next 32 T cell receptor beta chains were all read from a single sample in a study of beta chain features in type 1 diabetes. What was sequenced were expressed TCRB transcripts, since all of the isolated RNA had been reverse transcribed. TCRdb's table, derived via immunoSEQ multiplex PCR, lists solely in-frame clones and lacks some. The sample lists 160,000 or so clones, over 8.5% seen once, with roughly 2% in the top ten. The sample taken for sequencing was central memory CD4+ T cells from blood. Receptor source: a man younger than 35 in good health.

This sequence joins TRBV25-1 and TRBJ2-1, with TRBD2 identical over 7 bases. This CDR3 is 15 amino acids long. The J segment lost 4 bases and the V segment lost 5 bases, leaving 8 bases of the junction unmatched. The germline V gene has CDR1 MGHDK and CDR2 SYGVNS. CDR3 loop: CASSTQGGGYNEQFF. The CDR3 DNA follows: TGTGCCAGCAGTACCCAAGGCGGGGGATACAATGAGCAGTTCTTC.

This clone came up a few times. V gene TRBV19 combines with J gene TRBJ1-2, with 7 positions matching TRBD1. The CDR3 has 14 residues. Germline lookup yields CDR1 LNHDA and CDR2 SQIVND (reference sequence). J lost 4 bases, V lost 4 bases, and 6 bases had no gene match. CDR3 nucleotides: TGTGCCAGTAGTACCCGGGACAGCTTCTATGGCTACACCTTC. This encodes CASSTRDSFYGYTF. The whole variable domain, remainder taken from reference TRBV19 and TRBJ1-2, is DGGITQSPKYLFRKEGQNVTLSCEQNLNHDAMYWYRQDPGQGLRLIYYSQIVNDFQKGDIAEGYSVSREKKESFPLTVTSAQKNPTAFYLCASSTRDSFYGYTFGSGTRLTVV.

This chain links TRBV20-1 with TRBJ2-5; D uncertain. V was pared by 4 bases and J by 5 bases, with 8 bases between. The germline V gene has CDR1 DFQATT and CDR2 SNEGSKA (reference sequence). There are 11 residues in the CDR3. The CDR3: CSAINDETQYF. In nucleotides, the CDR3 is TGCAGTGCTATCAACGATGAGACCCAGTACTTC.

This clone was recorded a few times. The J gene is TRBJ2-3, the V gene TRBV4-3; no clear D gene. The CDR3 loop spans 13 amino acids. V lost 4 bases and J 6 bases, leaving 11 bases between the germline ends. Per germline, CDR1 LGHNA and CDR2 YSLEER. This CDR3 reads CASSPRGRDTQYF. The CDR3 nucleotides read TGCGCCAGCAGCCCCAGAGGCAGGGATACGCAGTATTTT.

Only a few counts were recorded for this clone. The chain joins TRBV29-1 to TRBJ2-1; 11 nucleotides match TRBD2. Germline V gene data show CDR1 as SQVTM and CDR2 as ANQGSEA. V lost 5 bases and J lost 7; bases outside the gene matches: 7. The CDR3 consists of 14 residues. In nucleotides, the CDR3 is TGCAGCGTTTTAGGGACTAGCGGTAGGAATGAGCAGTTCTTC. Protein sequence: CSVLGTSGRNEQFF.

This clone was detected only a few times. This chain joins TRBV7-3 and TRBJ1-1; 8 positions match TRBD1. V trimming: 5 bases; J trimming: 3 bases; junction bases outside the gene matches: 5. Per germline, CDR1 SGHTA and CDR2 FQGTGA. The CDR3 covers 14 residues. The CDR3 DNA sequence: TGTGCCAGCAGCCTCCAGGGGGCATACACTGAAGCTTTCTTT. This encodes CASSLQGAYTEAFF.

V is TRBV7-9 and J is TRBJ2-1; TRBD2 might be the D (6 bases). This CDR3 region has 13 residues. Trimming took 5 bases from V and 6 from J, leaving 11 bases between them. Germline V gene lookup returns CDR1 SEHNR and CDR2 FQNEAQ (reference sequence). This CDR3 reads CASSTSTSNEQFF. CDR3 DNA: TGTGCCAGCAGCACCTCGACTAGCAATGAGCAGTTCTTC.

The chain employs TRBV7-2 and TRBJ2-3; either TRBD1 or TRBD2 may fit D (6 bases each). Trimming took off 0 bases at V and 1 base at J, with 11 bases between the two ends. The CDR3 covers 16 residues. The germline CDR1 and CDR2 sequences are SGHTA and FQGNSA. CDR3 sequence (DNA): TGTGCCAGCAGCTTAGCGGGGGCTAGCGGCACAGATACGCAGTATTTT. It encodes CASSLAGASGTDTQYF.

The chain is built from TRBV5-4 and TRBJ2-2, with TRBD2 as a possible D gene (6 bases). The CDR3 length is 15 residues. Between the trimmed V and J ends, which lost 3 bases and 7 bases, there was a span of 16 bases. Germline CDR1 SGHNT, CDR2 YYREEE (reference sequence). The CDR3 loop reads CASSSGTEGLGELFF. CDR3 bases: TGTGCCAGCAGCTCCGGGACGGAGGGGCTCGGGGAGCTGTTTTTT.

This clone was seen a handful of times. The V and J genes are TRBV7-2 and TRBJ2-1; D gene unclear. The CDR3 is made up of 14 amino acids. Trimming took 3 bases from V and 10 from J, leaving 16 bases between them. Germline V gene data show CDR1 as SGHTA and CDR2 as FQGNSA. The CDR3 region has the DNA TGTGCCAGCAGCTTGGGCCCCACCCTGGGAGAGCAGTTCTTC. Translating gives CASSLGPTLGEQFF.

The gene calls are TRBV10-3 and TRBJ1-2; possibly TRBD1 for D (5 bases). Trimming removed 7 bases at V and 2 bases at J, with 11 bases between. Germline CDR1 reads ENHRY; CDR2 reads SYGVKD. CDR3 length equals 13 residues. The CDR3 DNA reads as TGTGCCATCACCAAGGGACCAAACTATGGCTACACCTTC. Translation: CAITKGPNYGYTF.

This chain joins TRBV2 and TRBJ1-1; 7 bases map to TRBD1. The CDR3 loop spans 14 amino acids. The germline V gene has CDR1 SNHLY and CDR2 FYNNEI. V shed 7 bases and J 1 base; nucleotides not matched to a gene: 6. In DNA form, the CDR3 reads TGTGCCAGCAAGAAGGGACAGACGAACACTGAAGCTTTCTTT. Amino acid sequence: CASKKGQTNTEAFF.

The V call is TRBV7-2, the J call TRBJ2-7; tentatively, D is TRBD1 or TRBD2 (5 bases each). This CDR3 has 15 amino acids. V lost 2 bases to trimming and J lost 5 bases, with 16 bases between them. Germline CDR1 reads SGHTA; CDR2 reads FQGNSA. As DNA, the CDR3 is TGTGCCAGCAGCTTAAGGGGCAGGGTGGAGGACGAGCAGTACTTC. Its protein product is CASSLRGRVEDEQYF. The complete variable domain, with remaining parts taken from reference TRBV7-2 and TRBJ2-7, reads GAGVSQSPSNKVTEKGKDVELRCDPISGHTALYWYRQSLGQGLEFLIYFQGNSAPDKSGLPSDRFSAERTGGSVSTLTIQRTQQEDSAVYLCASSLRGRVEDEQYFGPGTRLTVT.

This clone was recorded a few times. The CDR3 DNA follows: TGTGCCAGCAGAGACCGGGACAGGAGACAAGAGACCCAGTACTTC. This sequence encodes CASRDRDRRQETQYF. The chain couples TRBV2 to TRBJ2-5; 8 bases are shared with TRBD1. CDR3 length: 15 amino acids. Germline lookup yields CDR1 SNHLY and CDR2 FYNNEI. V gave up 6 bases and J gave up 2 bases; unmatched junction bases: 8.

This rearrangement joins TRBV10-3 to TRBJ2-6; D is undetermined. In germline, CDR1 is ENHRY, CDR2 SYGVKD. The CDR3 sequence is 13 residues long. The germline V and J ends were trimmed by 2 bases and 3 bases, with 2 bases remaining between them. The CDR3 nucleotides are TGTGCCATCAGTGAGAGTGGGGCCAACGTCCTGACTTTC. It translates to CAISESGANVLTF.

The table lists this clone with many counts. This chain connects TRBV7-3 to TRBJ2-3; no clear D. V was cut by 2 bases and J by 2 bases, with 2 bases left in between. CDR3 length: 12 amino acids. Per germline, CDR1 SGHTA and CDR2 FQGTGA. CDR3 coding DNA: TGTGCCAGCAGCTTAGACACAGATACGCAGTATTTT. Protein product: CASSLDTDTQYF. The variable domain in full, with the rest retrieved from reference TRBV7-3 and TRBJ2-3, is GAGVSQTPSNKVTEKGKYVELRCDPISGHTALYWYRQSLGQGPEFLIYFQGTGAADDSGLPNDRFFAVRPEGSVSTLKIQRTERGDSAVYLCASSLDTDTQYFGPGTRLTVL.

CDR3 bases: TGTGCCAGCGGCAGCAGGGACCCCACTGAAGCTTTCTTT. Encoded protein: CASGSRDPTEAFF. The V and J genes are TRBV27 and TRBJ1-1; possible D gene TRBD1, 5 bases. The V end lost 8 bases, the J end lost 4 bases, and 14 bases lay between the germline ends. Germline V gene data show CDR1 as MNHEY and CDR2 as SMNVEV (reference sequence). This CDR3 contains 13 residues.

The chain uses TRBV10-3 and TRBJ2-5; no reliable D call. Per germline, CDR1 ENHRY and CDR2 SYGVKD. With 3 bases removed from V and 7 bases from J, the gap between germline ends came to 9 bases. The CDR3 is made up of 12 amino acids. Written as DNA, the CDR3 is TGTGCCATCAGTGACCAGTCGGGGACCCAGTACTTC. Its translation: CAISDQSGTQYF.

The rearrangement links TRBV7-2 to TRBJ2-5, with 7 positions matching TRBD1. CDR1 is SGHTA and CDR2 is FQGNSA in the germline V gene. Unmatched junction bases numbered 4, after V lost 5 bases and J lost 4 bases. CDR3 length equals 13 residues. For the CDR3, the DNA is TGTGCCAGCAGCCGGGCAGGGGGAGAGACCCAGTACTTC. Translated, it gives CASSRAGGETQYF.

This clone appeared a few times. The chain has TRBV10-3 and TRBJ1-2, with 7 positions matching TRBD1. Germline values: CDR1 ENHRY, CDR2 SYGVKD. This CDR3 is 16 amino acids long. V lost 3 bases, J lost 5 bases, and 12 bases stayed unmatched. Here the CDR3 reads CAISEAPSRGSYGYTF. The CDR3 DNA reads as TGTGCCATCAGTGAAGCCCCGAGCAGGGGGTCGTATGGCTACACCTTC.

The sample holds one count of this clone. V usage is TRBV6-6 and J usage is TRBJ2-2; D perhaps matches TRBD1 (6 bases). CDR3 size: 14 residues. CDR1 is MNHNY, CDR2 SVGAGI, per germline (reference sequence). V was pared by 5 bases and J by 5 bases, with 12 bases between. The CDR3 reads CASSAIGTTGELFF. CDR3 bases: TGTGCCAGCAGTGCGATCGGGACAACCGGGGAGCTGTTTTTT.

This clone has just a few counts. The rearrangement uses TRBV9 and TRBJ2-1; TRBD1 agrees at 10 bases. Germline CDR1 reads SGDLS; CDR2 reads YYNGEE. With V trimmed by 3 bases and J by 8 bases, 8 bases remained unmatched. The CDR3 has 15 residues. The CDR3 DNA follows: TGTGCCAGCAGCGCGGCGGGACAGGGGAGGGATGAGCAGTTCTTC. This gives the protein CASSAAGQGRDEQFF.

There are a few counts of this clone. The chain uses TRBV29-1 and TRBJ2-7; TRBD1 matches 11 bases. CDR1 is SQVTM, CDR2 ANQGSEA, per germline. CDR3 length: 15 residues. Trimming took 7 bases from V and 2 from J; bases not matched to a gene: 10. The DNA of the CDR3 is TGCAGCGCCGATACCGGGACAGGGGGGCCCTACGAGCAGTACTTC. This translates into CSADTGTGGPYEQYF.

This clone was counted a few times. The J gene is TRBJ2-2, the V gene TRBV29-1; D is uncertain. Trimming left V 8 bases short and J 6 bases short, with 16 bases between. The CDR3 totals 13 residues. Germline V lookup: CDR1 SQVTM, CDR2 ANQGSEA. The CDR3 spells CSHDGQVPGELFF. The CDR3 coding sequence is TGCAGCCACGACGGGCAGGTCCCCGGGGAGCTGTTTTTT.

In this sample, this clone turned up many times. J is TRBJ2-2 and V is TRBV7-2; maybe TRBD1 (6 bases). Germline assignment: CDR1 SGHTA and CDR2 FQGNSA. There are 15 residues in the CDR3. The V end lost 8 bases, the J end lost 4 bases, and 17 bases lay between the germline ends. The DNA of the CDR3 is TGTGCCAGCTCACCTTCCCGACAGGTCACCGGGGAGCTGTTTTTT. It codes for CASSPSRQVTGELFF.

The chain has TRBV27 and TRBJ2-7; unclear D gene. From germline, CDR1 is MNHEY and CDR2 SMNVEV (reference sequence). The CDR3 is made up of 13 amino acids. V dropped 6 bases and J dropped 3 bases, with 12 bases sitting between them. The CDR3 DNA reads TGTGCCAGCAGCAAATTTATATTCTACGAGCAGTACTTC. Its protein product is CASSKFIFYEQYF.

This clone appeared a few times. The chain's CDR3 is CASSLEGTSSTDTQYF. In DNA, the CDR3 is TGTGCCAGCAGTTTGGAGGGGACTAGCAGCACAGATACGCAGTATTTT. The chain recombines TRBV27 with TRBJ2-3; TRBD2 matches 9 bases. V dropped 3 bases and J dropped 0; count of bases not matched to a gene: 4. Germline loops: CDR1 MNHEY, CDR2 SMNVEV (reference sequence). This CDR3 comprises 16 residues.

The chain joins TRBV6-1 to TRBJ1-3; no firm D call. This CDR3 is 15 amino acids long. Germline V gene lookup returns CDR1 MNHNS and CDR2 SASEGT. V lost 5 bases, J lost 0 bases, and 11 bases lay in between. CDR3 nucleotide sequence: TGTGCCAGCAGTACCGACGGTGTCTCTGGAAACACCATATATTTT. The encoded protein is CASSTDGVSGNTIYF.

This chain connects TRBV20-1 to TRBJ1-2; D is uncertain. V lost 6 bases and J lost 7, with 9 bases in between. The germline CDR1 and CDR2 sequences are DFQATT and SNEGSKA (reference sequence). This CDR3 comprises 10 residues. Here the CDR3 reads CSASHPGYTF. The CDR3, as DNA: TGCAGTGCCTCTCATCCTGGCTACACCTTC.

The sample holds many counts of this clone. This same CDR3 is encoded by further DNA sequences in the sample. The chain carries TRBV30 and TRBJ2-7; D ambiguous. The CDR3 consists of 12 residues. Trimming removed 0 bases from V and 4 bases from J, with 7 bases in between. Germline V gene data show CDR1 as GTSNPN and CDR2 as SVGIG (reference sequence). The CDR3 nucleotides read TGTGCCTGGAGTGTACCCTCTTACGAGCAGTACTTC. It codes for CAWSVPSYEQYF.

This clone has only a few counts. V is TRBV19 and J is TRBJ2-2; no clear D. Trimming left V 3 bases short and J 9 bases short, with 5 bases between. The CDR3 sequence is 11 residues long. Germline V gene data show CDR1 as LNHDA and CDR2 as SQIVND (reference sequence). CDR3: CASSMGWELFF. In DNA, the CDR3 is TGTGCCAGTAGTATGGGTTGGGAGCTGTTTTTT.

The chain recombines TRBV18 with TRBJ1-4; 9 positions agree with TRBD1. Germline trimming cut 6 bases from V and 10 bases from J; bases unmatched to any gene: 6. CDR3 length: 13 residues. Germline CDR1 is KGHSH and CDR2 is LQKENI. In nucleotides, the CDR3 is TGTGCCAGCTCTCGCGGGACAGGGATAAAACTGTTTTTT. This sequence encodes CASSRGTGIKLFF.